Following are 17 T cell receptor beta chains from one sample sequenced in a study of identical twins. TCRdb passed the 5' RACE reads through MiXCR, listing each CDR3 protein once. The sample lists approximately 260,000 distinct CDR3 sequences; over 11% were seen once. Sample: memory (CD45RO+) T cells sorted from blood. The receptors stem from a woman aged 18-29 years in good health.

In its sample, this clonotype was seen many times. The chain links TRBV5-1 to TRBJ2-2; D remains ambiguous. Trimming cost V 0 bases and J 6 bases, with 3 bases left between them. The CDR3 consists of 12 residues. CDR1 is SGHRS, CDR2 YFSETQ, per germline. The CDR3 sequence is CASSLAPGELFF. For the CDR3, the DNA is TGCGCCAGCAGCTTGGCTCCCGGGGAGCTGTTTTTT.

This clonotype was counted a few times. The chain is built from TRBV10-3 and TRBJ2-2; D perhaps matches TRBD2 (6 bases). This CDR3 has 16 residues. Germline V gives CDR1 ENHRY, CDR2 SYGVKD. The germline V and J ends were trimmed by 3 bases and 6 bases, with 17 bases remaining between them. The CDR3 DNA reads as TGTGCCATCAGTGAAGGGATCGGGAGTAATGCCGGGGAGCTGTTTTTT. Translating gives CAISEGIGSNAGELFF.

This chain connects TRBV29-1 to TRBJ2-4, with D uncertain. CDR1 and CDR2 (germline): SQVTM, ANQGSEA. Deletions cut 7 bases from V and 9 bases from J, with 16 bases between. This CDR3 comprises 12 residues. This CDR3 is CSAADGDIIQYF. In DNA form, the CDR3 reads TGCAGCGCCGCGGACGGAGATATCATTCAGTACTTC.

This clonotype turned up a few times. CDR3 DNA sequence: TGCGCCAGCAGCCAACTTAGCGGGAGAGGTTCCTACAATGAGCAGTTCTTC. Translation gives CASSQLSGRGSYNEQFF. The chain joins TRBV4-3 to TRBJ2-1; TRBD2 matches at 9 bases. With 2 bases clipped from V and 1 base from J, the junction kept 6 bases outside the gene matches. There are 17 residues in the CDR3. Germline values: CDR1 LGHNA, CDR2 YSLEER.

The rearrangement uses TRBV3-1 and TRBJ2-7; D not certain. Germline V gives CDR1 LGHDT, CDR2 YNNKEL (reference sequence). This CDR3 is built from 14 residues. The V and J ends lost 1 base and 3 bases respectively, with 10 bases between them. CDR3 region: CASSQGGRVYEQYF. DNA of the CDR3: TGTGCCAGCAGCCAAGGCGGCAGAGTCTACGAGCAGTACTTC.

The rearrangement links TRBV11-2 to TRBJ2-3; 9 bases fit TRBD2. The CDR3 is 16 residues long. With V trimmed by 5 bases and J by 8 bases, 14 bases remained unmatched. The germline V gene encodes CDR1 SGHAT and CDR2 FQNNGV. This chain's CDR3 is CASSHWASGDPGTQYF. CDR3 nucleotide sequence: TGTGCCAGCAGCCACTGGGCTAGCGGGGATCCAGGTACGCAGTATTTT.

The rearrangement uses TRBV5-1 and TRBJ2-7; TRBD1 agrees at 9 bases. CDR1 and CDR2 from the germline V gene are SGHRS and YFSETQ. This CDR3 has 15 residues. J lost 2 bases, V lost 0 bases, and 3 bases had no gene match. The CDR3 loop reads CASSLATGGTYEQYF. In DNA form, the CDR3 reads TGCGCCAGCAGCTTGGCGACAGGGGGAACCTACGAGCAGTACTTC.

This clonotype was counted between two and nine times. J is TRBJ2-7 and V is TRBV7-9; 9 bases match TRBD1. V lost 5 bases and J lost 6; bases outside the gene matches: 11. CDR1 is SEHNR and CDR2 is FQNEAQ in the germline V gene (reference sequence). This CDR3 is built from 15 residues. CDR3 in amino acids: CASSPSRDRVAEQYF. In DNA, the CDR3 is TGTGCCAGCAGCCCATCCCGGGACAGGGTGGCCGAGCAGTACTTC.

The chain couples TRBV3-1 to TRBJ2-2, with TRBD1 matching 8 bases. The CDR3 is made up of 15 amino acids. The J segment lost 6 bases and the V segment lost 6 bases, leaving 9 bases of the junction unmatched. Germline V gene lookup returns CDR1 LGHDT and CDR2 YNNKEL (reference sequence). The CDR3 protein is CASRRTSGGSGELFF. For the CDR3, the DNA is TGTGCCAGCAGACGGACCTCAGGGGGCTCCGGGGAGCTGTTTTTT.

In this sample, this clonotype turned up a few times. This chain uses TRBV12-3 or TRBV12-4 with TRBJ2-7, with D unclear. Trimming left V 1 base short and J 10 bases short, with 14 bases between. The CDR3 sequence is 13 residues long. The CDR3 is CASSLGPIVFQYF. The CDR3 nucleotides are TGTGCCAGCAGTTTAGGGCCCATAGTTTTCCAGTACTTC.

Of note for this clonotype: One end of the junction does not line up with germline, which may come from a read error. The rearrangement links TRBV7-3 to TRBJ2-3; D not certain. Germline-derived CDR1 and CDR2 are SGHTA and FQGTGA. This CDR3 spans 14 amino acids. CDR3 in amino acids: CASSITRTADTQYF. Here the CDR3 DNA reads TGTGCCAGCAGCATAACAAGGACCGCAGATACGCAGTATTTT.

This clonotype occurred a few times. The chain recombines TRBV5-4 with TRBJ2-5; D gene ambiguous. Germline CDR1 reads SGHNT; CDR2 reads YYREEE (reference sequence). CDR3 length: 14 amino acids. V dropped 4 bases and J dropped 1 base, with 11 bases sitting between them. CDR3 DNA sequence: TGTGCCAGCAGCGGGGTAGGGCCCCAAGAGACCCAGTACTTC. It translates to CASSGVGPQETQYF.

This clonotype was seen at least ten times. The chain combines TRBV6-2 or TRBV6-3 with TRBJ2-7; 8 bases are shared with TRBD2. CDR1 MNHEY and CDR2 SVGEGT come from the germline V gene. V was pared by 8 bases and J by 2 bases, with 11 bases of the junction left unmatched. This CDR3 is built from 15 residues. CDR3 coding DNA: TGTGCCAGCGTAAATCCCGGGACTAGTCCCTACGAGCAGTACTTC. Protein: CASVNPGTSPYEQYF.

The chain couples TRBV6-2 or TRBV6-3 to TRBJ1-1, with D uncertain. The CDR3 length is 14 residues. CDR1 and CDR2 from the germline V gene are MNHEY and SVGEGT. V was clipped by 0 bases and J by 1 base, with 6 bases between them. The DNA of the CDR3 is TGTGCCAGCAGTTACTCGTGGCAGAACACTGAAGCTTTCTTT. It encodes CASSYSWQNTEAFF.

This clonotype was recorded many times. The chain links TRBV5-1 to TRBJ1-1; 7 bases align to TRBD1. Germline values: CDR1 SGHRS, CDR2 YFSETQ. This CDR3 is 13 amino acids long. V was clipped by 7 bases and J by 4 bases; unmatched bases: 7. CDR3 amino acids: CASGQGVGTEAFF. The CDR3 coding sequence is TGCGCCAGCGGCCAGGGGGTGGGCACTGAAGCTTTCTTT. Complete variable domain (other parts from reference TRBV5-1 and TRBJ1-1): KAGVTQTPRYLIKTRGQQVTLSCSPISGHRSVSWYQQTPGQGLQFLFEYFSETQRNKGNFPGRFSGRQFSNSRSEMNVSTLELGDSALYLCASGQGVGTEAFFGQGTRLTVV.

The rearrangement uses TRBV7-9 and TRBJ2-3; D is possibly TRBD2 (6 bases). The V gene's germline CDR1 is SEHNR and CDR2 FQNEAQ (reference sequence). The CDR3 spans 14 residues. Trimming took 6 bases from V and 2 from J, leaving 12 bases between them. CDR3 region: CASRISGYTDTQYF. In DNA, the CDR3 is TGTGCCAGCAGGATTAGCGGATACACAGATACGCAGTATTTT. Based on the CDR3 plus reference TRBV7-9 and TRBJ2-3, the full variable domain is DTGVSQNPRHKITKRGQNVTFRCDPISEHNRLYWYRQTLGQGPEFLTYFQNEAQLEKSRLLSDRFSAERPKGSFSTLEIQRTEQGDSAMYLCASRISGYTDTQYFGPGTRLTVL.

V is TRBV9 and J is TRBJ1-2, with D uncertain. This CDR3 has 15 amino acids. V gave up 3 bases and J gave up 7 bases, with 19 bases separating them. Germline V lookup: CDR1 SGDLS, CDR2 YYNGEE. The CDR3 spells CASSGRKGGPLGYTF. Here the CDR3 DNA reads TGTGCCAGCAGCGGACGTAAGGGTGGGCCTCTTGGCTACACCTTC.